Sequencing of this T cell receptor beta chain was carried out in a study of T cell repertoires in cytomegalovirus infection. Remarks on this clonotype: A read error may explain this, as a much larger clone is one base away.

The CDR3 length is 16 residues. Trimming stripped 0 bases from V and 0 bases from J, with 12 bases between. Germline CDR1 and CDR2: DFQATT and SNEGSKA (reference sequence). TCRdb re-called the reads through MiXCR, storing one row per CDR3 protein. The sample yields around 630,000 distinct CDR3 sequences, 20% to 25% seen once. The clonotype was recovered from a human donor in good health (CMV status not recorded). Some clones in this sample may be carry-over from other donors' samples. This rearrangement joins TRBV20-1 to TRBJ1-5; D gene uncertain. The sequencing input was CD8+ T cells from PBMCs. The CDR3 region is CSARDRVGISNQPQHF. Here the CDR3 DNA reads TGCAGTGCTAGAGATCGGGTCGGGATTAGCAATCAGCCCCAGCATTTT.